A single sample gave rise to the 29 T cell receptor beta chains below, sequenced in a study of OX40 agonist ivuxolimab in advanced cancers. TCRdb's copy holds only in-frame clones and misses some; the assay was immunoSEQ multiplex PCR. The data show around 100,000 clones, roughly 90% seen once. This material consisted of CD4+ or CD8+ T cells sorted from blood, taken in a trial of the OX40 agonist ivuxolimab. The receptors were gathered from an adult with an advanced solid tumor such as melanoma, head and neck, liver or kidney cancer.

This chain uses TRBV4-1 with TRBJ2-3; D gene unclear. Germline V gene data show CDR1 as MGHRA and CDR2 as YSYEKL. The V end was cut by 2 bases, the J end by 6 bases, with 6 bases between. The CDR3 has 12 residues. For the CDR3, the DNA is TGCGCCAGCAGCCAATCTGTGGATACGCAGTATTTT. This translates into CASSQSVDTQYF.

The V call is TRBV19, the J call TRBJ1-1; D is unresolved. Trimming took 3 bases from V and 1 from J, leaving 9 bases between them. This CDR3 is 14 amino acids long. The germline V gene has CDR1 LNHDA and CDR2 SQIVND (reference sequence). The chain's CDR3 is CASSIRNSNTEAFF. In nucleotides, the CDR3 is TGTGCCAGTAGTATCCGGAATTCGAACACTGAAGCTTTCTTT.

This clone has only one observation. J is TRBJ2-1 and V is TRBV29-1; D might be TRBD1 (6 bases). The CDR3 is 15 residues long. In germline, CDR1 is SQVTM, CDR2 ANQGSEA. Trimming took off 0 bases at V and 0 bases at J, with 9 bases between the two ends. This CDR3 reads CSVEEGGLSYNEQFF. As DNA, the CDR3 is TGCAGCGTTGAAGAAGGGGGTCTCTCCTACAATGAGCAGTTCTTC.

In its sample, this clone was seen once. The V and J genes are TRBV5-1 and TRBJ2-2, with D uncertain. The germline V and J ends were trimmed by 4 bases and 5 bases, with 3 bases remaining between them. Germline assignment: CDR1 SGHRS and CDR2 YFSETQ. CDR3 length: 11 amino acids. CDR3 in DNA: TGCGCCAGCAGCGCGACCGGGGAGCTGTTTTTT. Translation gives CASSATGELFF.

This chain connects TRBV14 to TRBJ2-3, with TRBD1 as a possible D gene (6 bases). Per germline, CDR1 SGHDN and CDR2 FVKESK. This CDR3 comprises 18 residues. V dropped 1 base and J dropped 3 bases, with 20 bases sitting between them. The CDR3 DNA follows: TGTGCCAGCAGCCAAGGCCACCCGGGACACCTGGGGACAGATACGCAGTATTTT. Translating gives CASSQGHPGHLGTDTQYF.

In this sample, this clone turned up a few times. This chain connects TRBV6-5 to TRBJ2-3, with 8 bases matching TRBD2. J gave up 0 bases and V 6 bases, and 5 bases lay outside the gene matches. This CDR3 comprises 15 residues. Looked up from germline, CDR1 is MNHEY and CDR2 is SVGAGI. This CDR3 reads CASRDKRGSTDTQYF. The CDR3 nucleotides are TGTGCCAGCAGAGATAAGCGGGGGAGCACAGATACGCAGTATTTT.

V gene TRBV7-3 combines with J gene TRBJ2-3; 9 bases line up with TRBD2. V shed 0 bases, J shed 5 bases, and the junction held 6 bases outside the gene matches. Germline V gives CDR1 SGHTA, CDR2 FQGTGA. The CDR3 is 16 residues long. The CDR3: CASSLTVAGGQDTQYF. CDR3 bases: TGTGCCAGCAGCTTAACGGTCGCGGGAGGGCAAGATACGCAGTATTTT.

This clone was picked up one time. The chain has TRBV5-4 and TRBJ2-3, with D tentatively TRBD1 (6 bases). CDR1 is SGHNT, CDR2 YYREEE, per germline (reference sequence). Trimming removed 0 bases at V and 0 bases at J, with 14 bases between. This CDR3 comprises 17 residues. CDR3 protein: CASSLALLQGSTDTQYF. As DNA, the CDR3 is TGTGCCAGCAGCTTGGCCCTCTTACAGGGTAGCACAGATACGCAGTATTTT.

J is TRBJ1-2 and V is TRBV30; TRBD1 is a possible D gene (6 bases). The V end was cut by 6 bases, the J end by 3 bases, with 14 bases between. CDR3 length: 13 amino acids. Germline values: CDR1 GTSNPN, CDR2 SVGIG (reference sequence). CDR3 bases: TGTGCCTGTGGACAGAGGTCGGACTATGGCTACACCTTC. It is translated as CACGQRSDYGYTF. Supplemented by reference TRBV30 and TRBJ1-2, the full variable domain reads SQTIHQWPATLVQPVGSPLSLECTVEGTSNPNLYWYRQAAGRGLQLLFYSVGIGQISSEVPQNLSASRPQDRQFILSSKKLLLSDSGFYLCACGQRSDYGYTFGSGTRLTVV.

This clone was observed once. This chain joins TRBV7-2 and TRBJ1-2; possibly TRBD1 for D (5 bases). Germline CDR1 is SGHTA and CDR2 is FQGNSA. The CDR3 consists of 13 residues. V shed 2 bases and J shed 7 bases, with 11 bases lying between them. CDR3 nucleotides: TGTGCCAGCAGCTTAACTCCAGGGATTGGCTACACCTTC. Translated, it gives CASSLTPGIGYTF.

The chain has TRBV11-2 and TRBJ2-7; D is ambiguous. Between the trimmed V and J ends, which lost 1 base and 3 bases, there was a span of 7 bases. Germline values: CDR1 SGHAT, CDR2 FQNNGV. The CDR3 is 13 residues long. The CDR3 reads CASSLGQDYEQYF. The CDR3 nucleotides are TGTGCCAGCAGCTTAGGCCAGGACTACGAGCAGTACTTC.

V usage is TRBV21-1 and J usage is TRBJ2-7; TRBD2 reflects the table's D call only, with no check against the DNA. TRBV21-1 corresponds to a pseudogene. The CDR3 loop spans 18 amino acids. The CDR3 region is CASSNGSSGSSRGYEQYF. CDR3 DNA: TGTGCCAGCAGCAATGGGTCTAGCGGGAGCAGCCGGGGCTACGAGCAGTACTTC.

As DNA, the CDR3 is TGTGCCAGCACTGGAGAGCGGGGGAAAGAGACCCAGTACTTC. The encoded protein is CASTGERGKETQYF. V usage is TRBV6-5 and J usage is TRBJ2-5; 8 bases are shared with TRBD2. With V trimmed by 7 bases and J by 3 bases, 7 bases remained unmatched. This CDR3 has 14 residues. CDR1 MNHEY and CDR2 SVGAGI come from the germline V gene.

The chain uses TRBV27 and TRBJ2-7; D is possibly TRBD2 (5 bases). The CDR3 consists of 14 residues. With 5 bases removed from V and 4 bases from J, the gap between germline ends came to 15 bases. Germline CDR1 and CDR2: MNHEY and SMNVEV (reference sequence). The CDR3 spells CASSPAPTGYEQYF. In DNA, the CDR3 is TGTGCCAGCAGTCCCGCTCCGACGGGATACGAGCAGTACTTC.

J is TRBJ1-1 and V is TRBV11-2; 7 bases fit TRBD1. CDR1 and CDR2 (germline): SGHAT, FQNNGV. The trim removed 1 base at V and 2 bases at J, leaving 10 bases unmatched. The CDR3 length is 17 residues. The CDR3 protein is CASSLAQTGTFNTEAFF. DNA of the CDR3: TGTGCCAGCAGCTTAGCTCAGACAGGGACTTTTAACACTGAAGCTTTCTTT.

The V and J genes are TRBV5-1 and TRBJ1-2; D is unclear. Germline assignment: CDR1 SGHRS and CDR2 YFSETQ. There are 15 residues in the CDR3. The V end lost 4 bases, the J end lost 4 bases, and 17 bases lay between the germline ends. This CDR3 reads CASSETLGSSYGYTF. CDR3 nucleotide sequence: TGCGCCAGCAGCGAAACCTTGGGGTCTTCCTATGGCTACACCTTC.

This rearrangement joins TRBV10-3 to TRBJ2-7; D uncertain. The CDR3 is 13 residues long. V was shortened by 7 bases and J by 5 bases, with 15 bases between the two germline ends. Germline lookup yields CDR1 ENHRY and CDR2 SYGVKD. As DNA, the CDR3 is TGTGCCATCAAGGCCGAAGGAATAGACGAGCAGTACTTC. Protein sequence: CAIKAEGIDEQYF.

This clone was seen a handful of times. The chain employs TRBV6-1 and TRBJ2-7, with TRBD2 as a possible D gene (7 bases). V was clipped by 7 bases and J by 2 bases, with 18 bases between them. Germline-derived CDR1 and CDR2 are MNHNS and SASEGT. CDR3 size: 15 residues. The CDR3: CASTTTRGGPYEQYF. DNA for the CDR3: TGTGCCAGCACTACGACGAGGGGGGGGCCCTACGAGCAGTACTTC.

In this sample, this clone turned up once. This chain links TRBV27 with TRBJ1-1; 7 bases line up with TRBD1. With V trimmed by 5 bases and J by 1 base, 10 bases remained unmatched. This CDR3 spans 16 amino acids. Per germline, CDR1 MNHEY and CDR2 SMNVEV (reference sequence). This CDR3 reads CASSPGQYAGNTEAFF. The CDR3, as DNA: TGTGCCAGCAGTCCGGGACAGTACGCAGGGAACACTGAAGCTTTCTTT.

This chain connects TRBV6-1 to TRBJ2-2; D not certain. The CDR3 is 14 residues long. Between the trimmed V and J ends, which lost 7 bases and 1 base, there was a span of 10 bases. Germline-derived CDR1 and CDR2 are MNHNS and SASEGT. CDR3 residues: CASMRQKNTGELFF. The CDR3 coding sequence is TGTGCCAGCATGCGCCAGAAGAACACCGGGGAGCTGTTTTTT.

The chain recombines TRBV6-1 with TRBJ1-2; D not resolved. This CDR3 has 15 amino acids. The ends were cut back, 7 bases at V and 2 bases at J, with 17 bases in the middle. CDR1 MNHNS and CDR2 SASEGT come from the germline V gene. CDR3 protein: CASTPTPSRNYGYTF. Written as DNA, the CDR3 is TGTGCCAGCACCCCAACCCCCTCCAGAAACTATGGCTACACCTTC.

The rearrangement uses TRBV25-1 and TRBJ2-3, with D uncertain. Germline assignment: CDR1 MGHDK and CDR2 SYGVNS. The V and J ends lost 5 bases and 0 bases respectively, with 12 bases between them. The CDR3 has 15 amino acids. CDR3 in DNA: TGTGCCAGCAGTCCCCTCTTTGGCAGCACAGATACGCAGTATTTT. Encoded protein: CASSPLFGSTDTQYF.

The chain is built from TRBV19 and TRBJ1-2; a possible D gene is TRBD1 (5 bases). The germline V gene has CDR1 LNHDA and CDR2 SQIVND (reference sequence). CDR3 length: 13 residues. Trimming pared 2 bases from V and 6 bases from J, leaving 10 bases between. This CDR3 reads CASSIRAGHGYTF. As DNA, the CDR3 is TGTGCCAGTAGTATAAGGGCAGGGCATGGCTACACCTTC.

The chain has TRBV27 and TRBJ1-1; D is perhaps TRBD1 (6 bases). CDR3 length: 15 residues. Germline V gene sequence: CDR1 MNHEY, CDR2 SMNVEV (reference sequence). V lost 6 bases and J lost 3, with 17 bases in between. CDR3 residues: CASRPTGRSDTEAFF. The CDR3 coding sequence is TGTGCCAGCAGGCCCACAGGGCGTAGCGACACTGAAGCTTTCTTT.

The chain uses TRBV21-1 and TRBJ1-4. TRBV21-1 is an annotated pseudogene. The CDR3 is 15 residues long. The DNA of the CDR3 is TGTGCCAGCAGCAAGCTTAATTCAGCTCATGAAAAACTGTTTTTT. This encodes CASSKLNSAHEKLFF.

On this clone itself: At one end the junction does not follow the germline gene, possibly because of a read error. The chain combines TRBV7-2 with TRBJ1-2; tentatively, D is TRBD1 (6 bases). Germline CDR1 SGHTA, CDR2 FQGNSA. The CDR3 is made up of 14 amino acids. The CDR3 region is CASSVASGDYGYTF. CDR3 nucleotides: TGTGCCAGCAGCGTAGCTTCAGGGGACTATGGCTACACCTTC.

The CDR3 loop is CASSWGGGQETQYF. As DNA, the CDR3 is TGTGCCAGCAGCTGGGGGGGAGGGCAAGAGACCCAGTACTTC. The V and J genes are TRBV11-2 and TRBJ2-5, with TRBD2 matching over 7 bases. This CDR3 is 14 amino acids long. V lost 4 bases and J lost 2; bases outside the gene matches: 4. CDR1 and CDR2 from the germline V gene are SGHAT and FQNNGV.

This rearrangement joins TRBV30 to TRBJ1-2, with TRBD1 as a possible D gene (5 bases). The V end lost 1 base, the J end lost 1 base, and 13 bases lay between the germline ends. CDR3 length: 15 amino acids. Germline CDR1 is GTSNPN and CDR2 is SVGIG (reference sequence). The CDR3 nucleotides are TGTGCCTGGAGTGAGGCAGGGTTGCATAACTATGGCTACACCTTC. It translates to CAWSEAGLHNYGYTF.

The CDR3 sequence: CASSALRDTGELFF. CDR3 in DNA: TGTGCCAGCAGTGCACTCAGGGACACCGGGGAGCTGTTTTTT. The rearrangement joins TRBV6-1 to TRBJ2-2; D may be TRBD1 (5 bases). Trimming cost V 4 bases and J 3 bases, with 9 bases left between them. The germline V gene encodes CDR1 MNHNS and CDR2 SASEGT. The CDR3 extends over 14 amino acids.